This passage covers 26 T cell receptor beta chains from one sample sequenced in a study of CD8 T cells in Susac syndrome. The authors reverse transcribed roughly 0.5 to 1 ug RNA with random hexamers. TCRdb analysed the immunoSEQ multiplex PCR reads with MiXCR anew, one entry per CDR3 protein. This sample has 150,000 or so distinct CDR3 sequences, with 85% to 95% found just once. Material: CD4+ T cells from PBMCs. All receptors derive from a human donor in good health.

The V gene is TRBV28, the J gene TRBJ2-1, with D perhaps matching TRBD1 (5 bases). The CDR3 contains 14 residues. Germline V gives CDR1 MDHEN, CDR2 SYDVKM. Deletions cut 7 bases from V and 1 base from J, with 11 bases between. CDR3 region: CASNQGTSYNEQFF. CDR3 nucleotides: TGTGCCAGCAACCAGGGTACTTCCTACAATGAGCAGTTCTTC.

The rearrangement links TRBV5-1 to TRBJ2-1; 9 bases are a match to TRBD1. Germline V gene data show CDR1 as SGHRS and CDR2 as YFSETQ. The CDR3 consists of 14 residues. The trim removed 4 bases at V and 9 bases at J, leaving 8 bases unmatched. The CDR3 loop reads CASSPTQGAGEQFF. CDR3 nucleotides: TGCGCCAGCAGCCCGACACAGGGGGCTGGTGAGCAGTTCTTC.

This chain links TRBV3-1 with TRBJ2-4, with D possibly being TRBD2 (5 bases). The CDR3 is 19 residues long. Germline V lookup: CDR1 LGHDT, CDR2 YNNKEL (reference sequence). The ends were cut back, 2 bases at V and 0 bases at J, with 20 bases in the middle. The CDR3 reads CASSQFPEGATEAKNIQYF. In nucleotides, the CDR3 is TGTGCCAGCAGCCAATTCCCCGAGGGAGCGACGGAAGCCAAAAACATTCAGTACTTC.

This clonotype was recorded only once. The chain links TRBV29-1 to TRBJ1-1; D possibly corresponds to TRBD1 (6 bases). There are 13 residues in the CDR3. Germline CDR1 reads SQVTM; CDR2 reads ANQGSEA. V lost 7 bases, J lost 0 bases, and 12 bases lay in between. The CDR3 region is CSGTQGMNTEAFF. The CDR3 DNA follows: TGCAGCGGGACGCAGGGGATGAACACTGAAGCTTTCTTT.

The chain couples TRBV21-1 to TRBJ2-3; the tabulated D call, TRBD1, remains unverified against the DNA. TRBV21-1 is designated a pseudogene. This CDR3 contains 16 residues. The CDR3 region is CASSKGAADWVDTQYF. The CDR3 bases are TGTGCCAGCAGCAAAGGGGCGGCGGACTGGGTAGATACGCAGTATTTT.

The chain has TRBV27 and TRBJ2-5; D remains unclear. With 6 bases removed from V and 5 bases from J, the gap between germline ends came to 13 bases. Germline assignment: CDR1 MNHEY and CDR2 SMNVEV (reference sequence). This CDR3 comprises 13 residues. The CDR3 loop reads CASSINVQETQYF. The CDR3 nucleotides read TGTGCCAGCAGCATTAACGTTCAGGAGACCCAGTACTTC.

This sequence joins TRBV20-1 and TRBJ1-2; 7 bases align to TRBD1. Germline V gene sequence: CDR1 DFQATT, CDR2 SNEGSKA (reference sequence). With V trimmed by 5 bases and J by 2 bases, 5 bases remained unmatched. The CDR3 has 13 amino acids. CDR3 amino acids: CSAGTDFNYGYTF. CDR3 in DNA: TGCAGTGCTGGGACAGATTTCAACTATGGCTACACCTTC.

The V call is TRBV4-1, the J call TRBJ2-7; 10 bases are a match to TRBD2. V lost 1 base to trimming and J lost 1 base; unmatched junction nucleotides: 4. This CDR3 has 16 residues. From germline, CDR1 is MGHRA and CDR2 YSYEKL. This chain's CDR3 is CASSQGSGGASYEQYF. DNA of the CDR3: TGCGCCAGCAGCCAAGGGAGCGGGGGGGCTTCCTACGAGCAGTACTTC.

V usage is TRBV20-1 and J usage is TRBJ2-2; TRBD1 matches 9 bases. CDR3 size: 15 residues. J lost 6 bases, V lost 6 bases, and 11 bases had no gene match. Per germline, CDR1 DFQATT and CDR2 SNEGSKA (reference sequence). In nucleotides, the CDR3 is TGCAGTGCCGTAAGGGGACAGGGTGTTGCCGGGGAGCTGTTTTTT. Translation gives CSAVRGQGVAGELFF.

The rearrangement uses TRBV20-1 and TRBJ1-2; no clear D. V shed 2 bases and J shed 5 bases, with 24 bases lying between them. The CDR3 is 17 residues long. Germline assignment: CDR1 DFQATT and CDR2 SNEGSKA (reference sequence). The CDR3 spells CSARPPLGKLSLYGYTF. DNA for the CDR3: TGCAGTGCTAGACCCCCTCTAGGGAAGCTTTCCCTTTATGGCTACACCTTC.

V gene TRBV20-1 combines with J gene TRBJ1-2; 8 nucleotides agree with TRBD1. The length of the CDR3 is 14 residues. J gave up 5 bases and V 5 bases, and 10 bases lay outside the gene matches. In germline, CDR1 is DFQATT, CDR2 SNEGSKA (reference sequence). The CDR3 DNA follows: TGCAGTGCTCTAACCGACAGGGGTGGGTATGGCTACACCTTC. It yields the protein CSALTDRGGYGYTF.

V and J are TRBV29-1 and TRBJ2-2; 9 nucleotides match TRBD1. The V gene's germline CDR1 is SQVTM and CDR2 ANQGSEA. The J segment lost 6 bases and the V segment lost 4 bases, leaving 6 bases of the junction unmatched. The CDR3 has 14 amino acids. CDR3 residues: CSVGGTGLSGELFF. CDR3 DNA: TGCAGCGTTGGCGGGACAGGGTTGTCCGGGGAGCTGTTTTTT.

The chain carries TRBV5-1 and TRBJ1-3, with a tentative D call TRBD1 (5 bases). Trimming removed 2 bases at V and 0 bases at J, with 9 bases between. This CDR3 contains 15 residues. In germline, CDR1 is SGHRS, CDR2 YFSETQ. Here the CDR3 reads CASSFTGVSGNTIYF. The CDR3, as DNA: TGCGCCAGCAGCTTTACAGGAGTCTCTGGAAACACCATATATTTT.

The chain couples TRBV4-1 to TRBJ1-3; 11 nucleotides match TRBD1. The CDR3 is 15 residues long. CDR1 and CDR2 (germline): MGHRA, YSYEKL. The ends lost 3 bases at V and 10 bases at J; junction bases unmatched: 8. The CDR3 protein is CASSQQDRGRVTIYF. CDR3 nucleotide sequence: TGCGCCAGCAGCCAGCAGGACAGGGGGCGGGTGACCATATATTTT.

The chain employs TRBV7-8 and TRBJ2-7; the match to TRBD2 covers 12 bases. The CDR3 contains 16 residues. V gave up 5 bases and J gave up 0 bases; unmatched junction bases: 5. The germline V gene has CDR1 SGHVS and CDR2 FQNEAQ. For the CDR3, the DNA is TGTGCCAGCAGCCGCACTAGCGGGGGGTTCTCCTACGAGCAGTACTTC. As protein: CASSRTSGGFSYEQYF. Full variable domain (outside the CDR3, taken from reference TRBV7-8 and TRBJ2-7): GAGVSQSPRYKVAKRGQDVALRCDPISGHVSLFWYQQALGQGPEFLTYFQNEAQLDKSGLPSDRFFAERPEGSVSTLKIQRTQQEDSAVYLCASSRTSGGFSYEQYFGPGTRLTVT.

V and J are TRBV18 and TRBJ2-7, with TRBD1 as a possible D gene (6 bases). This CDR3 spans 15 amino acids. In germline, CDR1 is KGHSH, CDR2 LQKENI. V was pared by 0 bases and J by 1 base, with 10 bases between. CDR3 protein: CASSPPQGRSYEQYF. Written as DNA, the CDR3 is TGTGCCAGCTCACCACCCCAGGGGAGATCCTACGAGCAGTACTTC.

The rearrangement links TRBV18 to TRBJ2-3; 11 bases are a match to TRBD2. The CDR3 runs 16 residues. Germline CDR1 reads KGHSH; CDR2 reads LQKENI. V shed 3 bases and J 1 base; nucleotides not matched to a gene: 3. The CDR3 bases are TGTGCCAGCTCACCGTTAGCGGGGGGGCGCACAGATACGCAGTATTTT. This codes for CASSPLAGGRTDTQYF.

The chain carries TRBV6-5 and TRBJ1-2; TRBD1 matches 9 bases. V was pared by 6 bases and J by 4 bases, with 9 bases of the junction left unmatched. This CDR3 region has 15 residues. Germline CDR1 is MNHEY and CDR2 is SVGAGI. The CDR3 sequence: CASSPDRDRVYGYTF. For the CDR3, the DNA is TGTGCCAGCAGCCCTGACCGGGACAGGGTCTATGGCTACACCTTC.

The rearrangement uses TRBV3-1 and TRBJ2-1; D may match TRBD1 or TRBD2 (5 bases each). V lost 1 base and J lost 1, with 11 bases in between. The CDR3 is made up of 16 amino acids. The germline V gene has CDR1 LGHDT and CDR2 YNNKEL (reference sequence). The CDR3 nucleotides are TGTGCCAGCAGCCAAGTTGGGGGAAAGTCCTACAATGAGCAGTTCTTC. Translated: CASSQVGGKSYNEQFF.

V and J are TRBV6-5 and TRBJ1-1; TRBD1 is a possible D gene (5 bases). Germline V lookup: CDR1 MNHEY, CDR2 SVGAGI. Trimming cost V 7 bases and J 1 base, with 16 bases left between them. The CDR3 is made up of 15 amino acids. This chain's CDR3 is CASNHGRGRNTEAFF. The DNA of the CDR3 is TGTGCCAGCAATCACGGTCGGGGCCGGAACACTGAAGCTTTCTTT.

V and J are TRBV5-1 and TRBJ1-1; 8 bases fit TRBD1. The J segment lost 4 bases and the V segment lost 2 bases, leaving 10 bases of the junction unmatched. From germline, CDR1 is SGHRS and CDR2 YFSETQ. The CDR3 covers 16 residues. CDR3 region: CASSFAASQGGTEAFF. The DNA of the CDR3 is TGCGCCAGCAGCTTCGCCGCGTCACAGGGGGGCACTGAAGCTTTCTTT.

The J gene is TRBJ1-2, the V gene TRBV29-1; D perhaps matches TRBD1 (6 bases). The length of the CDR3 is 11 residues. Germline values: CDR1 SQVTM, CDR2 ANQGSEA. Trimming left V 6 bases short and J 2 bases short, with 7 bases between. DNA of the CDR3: TGCAGCGTGCAGGGGAACTATGGCTACACCTTC. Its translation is CSVQGNYGYTF.

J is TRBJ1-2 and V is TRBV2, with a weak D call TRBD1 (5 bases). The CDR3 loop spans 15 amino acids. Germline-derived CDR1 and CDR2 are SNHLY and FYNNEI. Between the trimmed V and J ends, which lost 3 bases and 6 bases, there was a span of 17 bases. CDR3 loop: CASSDPSIRGHGYTF. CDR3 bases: TGTGCCAGCAGTGACCCCTCTATAAGGGGCCATGGCTACACCTTC.

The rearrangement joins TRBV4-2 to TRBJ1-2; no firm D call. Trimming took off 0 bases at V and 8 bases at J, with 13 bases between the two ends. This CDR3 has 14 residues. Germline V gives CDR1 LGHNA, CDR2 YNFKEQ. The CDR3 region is CASSQEPGSRGYTF. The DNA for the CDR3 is TGTGCCAGCAGCCAAGAACCGGGTTCACGAGGCTACACCTTC.

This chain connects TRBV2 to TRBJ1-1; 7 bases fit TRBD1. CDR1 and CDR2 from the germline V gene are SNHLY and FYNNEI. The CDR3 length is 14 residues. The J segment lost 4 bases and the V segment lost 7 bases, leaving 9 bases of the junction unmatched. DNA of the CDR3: TGTGCCAGCATAGAGGGGGCGCACCCCACTGAAGCTTTCTTT. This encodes CASIEGAHPTEAFF.

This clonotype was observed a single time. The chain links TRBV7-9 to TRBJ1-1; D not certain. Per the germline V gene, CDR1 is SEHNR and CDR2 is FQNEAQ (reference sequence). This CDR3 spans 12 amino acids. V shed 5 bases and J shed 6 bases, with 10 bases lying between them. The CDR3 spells CASSRPWAEAFF. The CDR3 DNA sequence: TGTGCCAGCAGCCGTCCCTGGGCTGAAGCTTTCTTT.